This entry is about one TCR beta chain. The data belong to a study of control samples from healthy donors and cancer patients. Trimming removed 4 bases from V and 5 bases from J; junction bases left unmatched: 9. In germline, CDR1 is LNHDA, CDR2 SQIVND (reference sequence). This CDR3 is built from 16 residues. TCRdb's copy holds only in-frame clones and misses some; the assay was immunoSEQ multiplex PCR. This sample carries 55,000 to 90,000 clones, around 82% of them seen once, and the ten largest clones take 25% to 35%. Input material: blood. This receptor was identified in a man over 45 in good health. The rearrangement uses TRBV19 and TRBJ1-5, with 9 bases matching TRBD1. In DNA, the CDR3 is TGTGCCAGTAGTAAACCGGGACAGGGCCATCATCAGCCCCAGCATTTT. It specifies CASSKPGQGHHQPQHF.